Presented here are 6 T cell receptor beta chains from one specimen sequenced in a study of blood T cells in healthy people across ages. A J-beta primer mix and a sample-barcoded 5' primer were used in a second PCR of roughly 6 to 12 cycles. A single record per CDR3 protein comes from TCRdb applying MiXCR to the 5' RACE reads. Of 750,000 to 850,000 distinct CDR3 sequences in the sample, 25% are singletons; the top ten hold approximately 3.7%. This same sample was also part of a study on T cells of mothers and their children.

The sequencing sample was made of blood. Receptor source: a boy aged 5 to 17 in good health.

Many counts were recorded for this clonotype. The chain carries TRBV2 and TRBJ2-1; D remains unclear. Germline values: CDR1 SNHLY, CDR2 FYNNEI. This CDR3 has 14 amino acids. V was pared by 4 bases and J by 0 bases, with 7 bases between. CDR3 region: CASSVSSSYNEQFF. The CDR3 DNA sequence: TGTGCCAGCAGTGTGTCCAGCTCCTACAATGAGCAGTTCTTC.

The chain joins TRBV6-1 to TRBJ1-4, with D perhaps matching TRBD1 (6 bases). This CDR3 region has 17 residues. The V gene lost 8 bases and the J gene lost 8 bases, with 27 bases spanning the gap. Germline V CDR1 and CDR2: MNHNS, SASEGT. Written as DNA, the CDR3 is TGTGCCAGCGGGGCGGGCCCAGGGGAGGACTATGAAGAAAAACTGTTTTTT. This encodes CASGAGPGEDYEEKLFF.

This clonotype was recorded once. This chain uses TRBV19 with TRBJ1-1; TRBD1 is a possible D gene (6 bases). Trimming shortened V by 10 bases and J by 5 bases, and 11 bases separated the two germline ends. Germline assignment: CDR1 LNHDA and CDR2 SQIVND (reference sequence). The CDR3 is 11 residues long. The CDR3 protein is CATEGGTEAFF. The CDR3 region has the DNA TGTGCCACGGAAGGGGGGACTGAAGCTTTCTTT.

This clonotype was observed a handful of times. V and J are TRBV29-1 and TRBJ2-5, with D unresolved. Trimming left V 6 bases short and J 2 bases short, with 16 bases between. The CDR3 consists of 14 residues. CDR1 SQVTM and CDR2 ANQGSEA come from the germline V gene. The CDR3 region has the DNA TGCAGCGTCGCCCCCAGGATGCAACAAGAGACCCAGTACTTC. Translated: CSVAPRMQQETQYF.

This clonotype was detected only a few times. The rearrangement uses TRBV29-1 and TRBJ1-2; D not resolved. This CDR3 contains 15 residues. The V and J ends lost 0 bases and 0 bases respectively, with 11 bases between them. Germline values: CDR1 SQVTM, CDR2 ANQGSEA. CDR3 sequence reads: CSVEDSGYPNYGYTF. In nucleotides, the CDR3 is TGCAGCGTTGAAGATTCCGGGTACCCTAACTATGGCTACACCTTC.

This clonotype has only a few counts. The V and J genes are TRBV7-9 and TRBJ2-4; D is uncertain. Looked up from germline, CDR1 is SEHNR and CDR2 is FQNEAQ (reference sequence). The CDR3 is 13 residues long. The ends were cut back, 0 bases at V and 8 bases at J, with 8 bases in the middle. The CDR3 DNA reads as TGTGCCAGCAGCTTAGCCCGTGCTGACATTCAGTACTTC. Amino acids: CASSLARADIQYF.